The T cell receptor beta chain described here comes from a study of blood T cell repertoires in COVID-19. Looking at the study overall: Samples representing acute and convalescent COVID-19 were sourced from the United States, Italy and Spain.

Per the authors' pipeline: Nucleated cell counts were estimated from reference gene primer amplification. TCRdb keeps only in-frame clones here, not all; method: immunoSEQ multiplex PCR. V, J and clone size reflect that table, while D and trimming were determined from the DNA. The sample gives about 120,000 clones, around four fifths of which show up once; about 15% is in the top ten. This clone was detected a few times. The germline gives CDR1 SNHLY, CDR2 FYNNEI. This CDR3 has 13 amino acids. V lost 7 bases to trimming and J lost 0 bases, with 10 bases between them. This receptor was taken from a woman aged 55-75 years with acute or convalescent COVID-19. The chain joins TRBV2 to TRBJ2-7; unclear D gene. The sample taken for sequencing was peripheral blood. The CDR3: CASMASLSYEQYF. In DNA, the CDR3 is TGTGCCAGCATGGCTTCCCTCTCCTACGAGCAGTACTTC.